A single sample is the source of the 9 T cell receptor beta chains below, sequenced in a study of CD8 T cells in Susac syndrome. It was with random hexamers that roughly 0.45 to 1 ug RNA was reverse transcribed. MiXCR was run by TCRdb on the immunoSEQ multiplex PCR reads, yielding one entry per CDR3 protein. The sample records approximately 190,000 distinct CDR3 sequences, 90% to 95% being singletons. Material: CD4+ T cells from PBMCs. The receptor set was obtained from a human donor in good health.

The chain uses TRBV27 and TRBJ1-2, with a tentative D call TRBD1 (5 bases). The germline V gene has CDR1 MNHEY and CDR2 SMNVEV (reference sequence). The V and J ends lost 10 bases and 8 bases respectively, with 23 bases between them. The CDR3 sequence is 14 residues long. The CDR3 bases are TGTGCCACACTCAGATGGGCAGGGACCAGCGGCTACACCTTC. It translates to CATLRWAGTSGYTF.

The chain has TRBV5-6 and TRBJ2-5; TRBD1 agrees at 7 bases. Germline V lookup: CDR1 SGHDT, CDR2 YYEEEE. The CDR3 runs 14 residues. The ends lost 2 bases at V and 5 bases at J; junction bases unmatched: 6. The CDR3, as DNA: TGTGCCAGCAGCTTAGGGGGCCCTGGGGAGACCCAGTACTTC. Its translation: CASSLGGPGETQYF. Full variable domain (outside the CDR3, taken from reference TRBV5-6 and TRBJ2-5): DAGVTQSPTHLIKTRGQQVTLRCSPKSGHDTVSWYQQALGQGPQFIFQYYEEEERQRGNFPDRFSGHQFPNYSSELNVNALLLGDSALYLCASSLGGPGETQYFGPGTRLLVL.

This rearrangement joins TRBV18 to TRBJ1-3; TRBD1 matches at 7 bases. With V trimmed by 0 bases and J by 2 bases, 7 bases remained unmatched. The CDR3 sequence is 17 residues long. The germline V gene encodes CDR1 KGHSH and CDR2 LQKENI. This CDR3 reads CASSPPAQGGPGNTIYF. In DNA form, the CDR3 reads TGTGCCAGCTCACCACCGGCCCAGGGGGGGCCTGGAAACACCATATATTTT.

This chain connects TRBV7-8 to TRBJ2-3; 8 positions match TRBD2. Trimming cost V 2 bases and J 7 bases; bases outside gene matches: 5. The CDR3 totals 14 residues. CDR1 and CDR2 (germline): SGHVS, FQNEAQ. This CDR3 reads CASSLSGGPYTQYF. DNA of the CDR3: TGTGCCAGCAGCTTATCGGGGGGGCCCTATACGCAGTATTTT.

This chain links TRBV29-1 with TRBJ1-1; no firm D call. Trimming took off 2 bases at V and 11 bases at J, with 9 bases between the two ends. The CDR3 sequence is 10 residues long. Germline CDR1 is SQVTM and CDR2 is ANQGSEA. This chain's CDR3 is CSVEHTGAFF. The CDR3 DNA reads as TGCAGCGTTGAACACACGGGGGCTTTCTTT.

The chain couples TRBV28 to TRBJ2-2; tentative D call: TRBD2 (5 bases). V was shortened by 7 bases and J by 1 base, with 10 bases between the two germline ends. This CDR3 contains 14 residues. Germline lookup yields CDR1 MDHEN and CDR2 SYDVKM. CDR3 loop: CASKSGGNTGELFF. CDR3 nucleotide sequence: TGTGCCAGCAAAAGCGGAGGGAACACCGGGGAGCTGTTTTTT.

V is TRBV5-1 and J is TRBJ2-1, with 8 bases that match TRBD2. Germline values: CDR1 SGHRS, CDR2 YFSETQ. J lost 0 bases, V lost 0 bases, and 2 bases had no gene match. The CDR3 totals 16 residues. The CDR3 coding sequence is TGCGCCAGCAGCTTGGTAGCGGGGAGCTCCTACAATGAGCAGTTCTTC. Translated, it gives CASSLVAGSSYNEQFF.

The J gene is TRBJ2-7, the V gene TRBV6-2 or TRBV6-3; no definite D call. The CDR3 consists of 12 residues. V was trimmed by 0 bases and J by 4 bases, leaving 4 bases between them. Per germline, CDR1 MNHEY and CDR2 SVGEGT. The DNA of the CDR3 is TGTGCCAGCAGTTACTCCCCGTACGAGCAGTACTTC. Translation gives CASSYSPYEQYF.

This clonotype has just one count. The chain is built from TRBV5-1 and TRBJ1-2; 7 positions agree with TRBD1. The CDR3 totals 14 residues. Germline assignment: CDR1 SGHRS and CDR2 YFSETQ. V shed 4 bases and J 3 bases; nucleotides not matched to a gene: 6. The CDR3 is CASSQNDRDYGYTF. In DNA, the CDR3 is TGCGCCAGCAGCCAAAACGACAGGGACTATGGCTACACCTTC.